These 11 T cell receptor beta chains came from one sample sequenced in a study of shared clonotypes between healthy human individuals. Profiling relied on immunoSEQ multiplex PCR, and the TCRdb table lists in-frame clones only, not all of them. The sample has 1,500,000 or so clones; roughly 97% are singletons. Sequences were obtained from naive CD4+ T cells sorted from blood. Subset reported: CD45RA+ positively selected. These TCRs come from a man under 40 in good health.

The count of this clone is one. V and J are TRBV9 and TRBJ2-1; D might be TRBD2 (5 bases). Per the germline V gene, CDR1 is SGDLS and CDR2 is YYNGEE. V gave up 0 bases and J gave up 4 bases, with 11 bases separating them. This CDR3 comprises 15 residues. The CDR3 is CASSVDRGQYNEQFF. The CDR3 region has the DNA TGTGCCAGCAGCGTAGATCGGGGTCAATACAATGAGCAGTTCTTC.

The CDR3 DNA follows: TGCAGCGTCGGCCCCGGGGAAGAGACCCAGTACTTC. It codes for CSVGPGEETQYF. This rearrangement joins TRBV29-1 to TRBJ2-5; tentative D call: TRBD2 (5 bases). V lost 6 bases and J lost 3, with 11 bases in between. The germline gives CDR1 SQVTM, CDR2 ANQGSEA. The CDR3 is 12 amino acids.

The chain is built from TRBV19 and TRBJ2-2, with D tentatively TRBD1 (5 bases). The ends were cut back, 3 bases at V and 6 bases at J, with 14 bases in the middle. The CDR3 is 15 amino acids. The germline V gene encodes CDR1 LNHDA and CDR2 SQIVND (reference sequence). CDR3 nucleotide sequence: TGTGCCAGTAGTATCAGGTCGACAGTTCCCGGGGAGCTGTTTTTT. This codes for CASSIRSTVPGELFF. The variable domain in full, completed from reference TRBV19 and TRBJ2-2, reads DGGITQSPKYLFRKEGQNVTLSCEQNLNHDAMYWYRQDPGQGLRLIYYSQIVNDFQKGDIAEGYSVSREKKESFPLTVTSAQKNPTAFYLCASSIRSTVPGELFFGEGSRLTVL.

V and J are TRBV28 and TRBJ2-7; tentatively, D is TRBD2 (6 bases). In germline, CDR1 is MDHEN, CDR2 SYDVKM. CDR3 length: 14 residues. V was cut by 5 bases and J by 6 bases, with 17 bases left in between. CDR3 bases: TGTGCCAGCAGTCGGAGGGCCTTGTGGTTCGAGCAGTACTTC. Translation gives CASSRRALWFEQYF.

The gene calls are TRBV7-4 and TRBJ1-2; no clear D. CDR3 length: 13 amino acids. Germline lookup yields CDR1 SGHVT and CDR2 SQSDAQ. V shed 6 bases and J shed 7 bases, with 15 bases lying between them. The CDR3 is CASSLTGRSGYTF. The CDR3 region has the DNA TGTGCCAGCAGTTTAACGGGTCGGAGTGGCTACACCTTC.

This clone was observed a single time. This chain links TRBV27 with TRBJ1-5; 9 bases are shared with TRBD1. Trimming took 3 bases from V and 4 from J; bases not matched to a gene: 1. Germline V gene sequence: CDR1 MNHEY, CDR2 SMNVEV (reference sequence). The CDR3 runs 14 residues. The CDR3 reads CASSLDRGNQPQHF. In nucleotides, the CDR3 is TGTGCCAGCAGTTTGGACAGGGGAAATCAGCCCCAGCATTTT.

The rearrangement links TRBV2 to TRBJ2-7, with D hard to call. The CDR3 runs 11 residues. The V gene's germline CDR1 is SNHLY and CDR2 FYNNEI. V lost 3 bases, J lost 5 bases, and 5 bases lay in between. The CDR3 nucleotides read TGTGCCAGCAGTGATCTACACGAGCAGTACTTC. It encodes CASSDLHEQYF.

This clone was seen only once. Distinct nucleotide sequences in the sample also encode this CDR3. The CDR3 coding sequence is TGTGCCAGCAGTTACTCTGGCACCGGATCCTACAATGAGCAGTTCTTC. This codes for CASSYSGTGSYNEQFF. The rearrangement links TRBV6-6 to TRBJ2-1, with D uncertain. This CDR3 region has 16 residues. Trimming left V 0 bases short and J 1 base short, with 10 bases between. Germline CDR1 is MNHNY and CDR2 is SVGAGI (reference sequence).

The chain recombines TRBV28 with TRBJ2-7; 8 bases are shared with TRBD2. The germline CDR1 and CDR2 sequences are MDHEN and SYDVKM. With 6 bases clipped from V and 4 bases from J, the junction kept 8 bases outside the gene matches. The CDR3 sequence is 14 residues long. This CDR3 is CASSPLEREYEQYF. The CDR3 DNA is TGTGCCAGCAGCCCACTCGAGCGGGAGTACGAGCAGTACTTC.

The CDR3 DNA reads TGTGCCAGCAGTCGAGGACAGGGGTCCAATCAGCCCCAGCATTTT. Protein sequence: CASSRGQGSNQPQHF. The V call is TRBV2, the J call TRBJ1-5; 9 bases line up with TRBD1. The CDR3 consists of 15 residues. Germline assignment: CDR1 SNHLY and CDR2 FYNNEI. J was trimmed by 3 bases and V by 5 bases; bases with no gene match: 5.

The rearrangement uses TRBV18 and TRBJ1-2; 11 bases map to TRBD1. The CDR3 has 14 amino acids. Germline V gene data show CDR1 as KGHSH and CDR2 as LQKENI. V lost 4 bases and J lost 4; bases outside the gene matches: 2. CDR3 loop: CASSRGQGVYGYTF. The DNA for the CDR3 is TGTGCCAGCTCACGGGGACAGGGGGTCTATGGCTACACCTTC.